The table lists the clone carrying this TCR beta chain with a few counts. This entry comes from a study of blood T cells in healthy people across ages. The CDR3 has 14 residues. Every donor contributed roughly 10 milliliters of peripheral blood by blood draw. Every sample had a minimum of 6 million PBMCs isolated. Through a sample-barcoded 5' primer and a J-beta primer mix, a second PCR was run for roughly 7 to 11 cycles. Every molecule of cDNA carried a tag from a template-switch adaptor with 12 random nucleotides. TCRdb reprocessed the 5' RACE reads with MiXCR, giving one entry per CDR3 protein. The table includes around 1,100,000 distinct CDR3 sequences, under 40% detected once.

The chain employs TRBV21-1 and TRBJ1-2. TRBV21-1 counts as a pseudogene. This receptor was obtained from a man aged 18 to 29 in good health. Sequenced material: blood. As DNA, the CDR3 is TGTGCCAGCAGCAAAGCGCTCGGGCCCTATGGCTACACCTTC. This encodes CASSKALGPYGYTF.